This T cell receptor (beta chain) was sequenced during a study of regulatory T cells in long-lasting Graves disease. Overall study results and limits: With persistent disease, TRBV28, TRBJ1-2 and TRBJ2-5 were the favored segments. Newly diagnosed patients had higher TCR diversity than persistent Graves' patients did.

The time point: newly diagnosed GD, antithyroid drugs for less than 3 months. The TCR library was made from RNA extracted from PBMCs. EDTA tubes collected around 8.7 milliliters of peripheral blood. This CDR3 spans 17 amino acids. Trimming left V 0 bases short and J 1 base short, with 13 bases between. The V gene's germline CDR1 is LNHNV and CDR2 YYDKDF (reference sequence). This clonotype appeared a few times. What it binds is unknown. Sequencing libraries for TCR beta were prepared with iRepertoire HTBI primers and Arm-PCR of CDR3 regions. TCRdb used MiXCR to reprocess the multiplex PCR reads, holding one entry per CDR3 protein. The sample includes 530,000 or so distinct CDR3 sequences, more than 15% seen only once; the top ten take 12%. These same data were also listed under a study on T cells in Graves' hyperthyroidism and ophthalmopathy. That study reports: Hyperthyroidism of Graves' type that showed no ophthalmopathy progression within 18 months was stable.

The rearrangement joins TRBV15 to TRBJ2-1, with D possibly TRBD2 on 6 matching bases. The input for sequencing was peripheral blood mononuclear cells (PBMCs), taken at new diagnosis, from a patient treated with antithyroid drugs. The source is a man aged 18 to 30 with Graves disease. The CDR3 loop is CATSRDLGGASYNEQFF. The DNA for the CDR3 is TGTGCCACCAGCAGAGATCTGGGGGGTGCGTCCTACAATGAGCAGTTCTTC. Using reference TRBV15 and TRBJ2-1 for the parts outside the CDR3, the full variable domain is DAMVIQNPRYQVTQFGKPVTLSCSQTLNHNVMYWYQQKSSQAPKLLFHYYDKDFNNEADTPDNFQSRRPNTSFCFLDIRSPGLGDTAMYLCATSRDLGGASYNEQFFGPGTRLTVL.